This T cell receptor beta chain was documented in a study of regulatory T cells in long-lasting Graves disease. Findings and limits, study-wide: Persistent disease samples used TRBV28, TRBJ1-2 and TRBJ2-5 preferentially. Newly diagnosed Graves' patients had higher TCR diversity than persistent ones.

The CDR3 is 15 residues long. The V and J ends lost 5 bases and 5 bases respectively, with 16 bases between them. CDR1 is MDHEN and CDR2 is SYDVKM in the germline V gene. As for time point: newly diagnosed GD, antithyroid drugs for less than 3 months. PBMC RNA served as the TCR library source. On this clonotype: Its antigen remains unknown.

Assembly of TCR beta libraries relied on iRepertoire HTBI primers together with Arm-PCR of CDR3 regions. From the multiplex PCR reads, TCRdb called clonotypes with MiXCR, one entry per CDR3 protein. The sample has roughly 360,000 distinct CDR3 sequences, 12% seen once. The sample was also linked to a second study, of T cells in Graves' hyperthyroidism and ophthalmopathy. That paper adds: The TCR CDR3 first-round RT-PCR relied on the HTBI primer set.

The chain links TRBV28 to TRBJ2-4; D remains unclear. The source is a woman younger than 35 with Graves disease. The sequences come from peripheral blood mononuclear cells (PBMCs), collected at new diagnosis, from a patient treated with antithyroid drugs. CDR3 nucleotides: TGTGCCAGCAGTACTGGGGTATGGAGAGAAAACATTCAGTACTTC. Translation: CASSTGVWRENIQYF.